This T cell receptor (beta chain) comes out of a study of Ad26.COV2.S vaccination and SARS-CoV-2 variants. Study details: Once or twice, 56 days apart, Ad26.COV2.S was delivered intramuscularly.

Stated treatment: around 19 received Ad26.COV2.S at low or high dose, single or two shots; five or six received placebo; per-sample allocation not given. Collection of samples fell on day 63 after the first vaccine or placebo injection. Sequencing used immunoSEQ multiplex PCR; TCRdb keeps in-frame clones, though not all of them. Here the sample spans 400,000 or so clones, roughly nine tenths being singletons. The receptor comes from a person between 18 and 60 years old who received the Ad26.COV2.S COVID-19 vaccine or a placebo. The sequencing here drew on peripheral blood, taken in a trial of Ad26.COV2.S vaccine versus placebo.

CDR3 protein: CSASRRQGINSPLHF. CDR3 nucleotides: TGCAGTGCTAGTCGGCGACAGGGGATTAATTCACCCCTCCACTTT. V gene TRBV20-1 combines with J gene TRBJ1-6, with 8 bases identical to TRBD1. The V gene's germline CDR1 is DFQATT and CDR2 SNEGSKA (reference sequence). The CDR3 covers 15 residues. The junction had 7 bases not matched to a gene; V was cut back by 3 bases and J by 6 bases.